The clone carrying this TCR beta chain was recorded a few times. Antigen specificity is unknown. Both 60 Vbeta primers and 13 Jbeta primers went into the PCR. Generated by immunoSEQ multiplex PCR, the TCRdb table keeps only in-frame clones and is missing some. The table shows some 120,000 clones, with roughly 85% occurring only once. The sample is drawn from a study of cytomegalovirus exposure and HLA in healthy donors. About the research overall: Across more than 350 genotyped donors, about 86% landed in the Caucasian-associated ancestry cluster.

The CDR3 sequence is 15 residues long. CDR1 is KGHSH and CDR2 is LQKENI in the germline V gene. The junction had 2 bases not matched to a gene; V was cut back by 3 bases and J by 4 bases. Whole-study findings and limits: There was a cluster of highly shared sequence variants that was likely a sequencing artifact. Three chains tied to CMV proved CMV antigen-specific in vitro. The majority of CMV-associated TCR beta chains were reported as apparently HLA-restricted in a later analysis.

This receptor was obtained from a woman aged 35 to 49 in good health and CMV-seropositive. The J gene is TRBJ2-2, the V gene TRBV18; 10 bases align to TRBD1. Sequencing was performed on PBMCs. CDR3 sequence: CASSPRTGGTGELFF. For the CDR3, the DNA is TGTGCCAGCTCACCGCGGACAGGGGGCACCGGGGAGCTGTTTTTT.